The present T cell receptor beta chain was sequenced within a study of cytomegalovirus exposure and HLA in healthy donors. Study-level findings and limits: Later work showed greater clonal expansion in HLA-associated TCR beta chains than in equally common others.

In the PCR, 60 Vbeta and 13 Jbeta primers were used. Profiled with immunoSEQ multiplex PCR; TCRdb holds only in-frame clones, not every one. The table has about 92,000 clones, about four fifths seen once. Trimming cost V 3 bases and J 3 bases, with 8 bases left between them. CDR1 LNHDA and CDR2 SQIVND come from the germline V gene (reference sequence). The CDR3 length is 14 residues. As concerns this clone: Its antigen is unknown.

The chain employs TRBV19 and TRBJ1-4; TRBD1 might be the D (6 bases). The specimen was PBMCs. The receptor's source is a woman younger than 30 in good health and CMV-seropositive. CDR3 DNA: TGTGCCAGTAGTATTGGGGGCCCTAATGAAAAACTGTTTTTT. This encodes CASSIGGPNEKLFF.